This record concerns one TCR beta chain sequence. Its cognate antigen is unknown. TCR beta rearrangements were amplified from peripheral blood genomic DNA. TRB rearrangements spanning V, D and J were amplified using mixed TRB-A/B primers. TCRdb itself ran the multiplex PCR reads through MiXCR, one entry per CDR3 protein. The data contain about 13,000 distinct CDR3 sequences, approximately 24% of them singletons. The data stem from a study of T cell repertoires in aging, cancer and after chemotherapy. CDR1 and CDR2 from the germline V gene are LGHNA and YNFKEQ. CDR3 length equals 18 residues. Losses at the gene ends were 1 base for V and 5 bases for J; bases not matched to a gene: 6. Study-level findings and limits: Age-matched healthy donors had significantly more diverse, less clonal blood TCR repertoires than untreated cancer patients.

The TCR was taken from a human donor in good health. This chain uses TRBV4-2 with TRBJ2-2; 14 nucleotides align to TRBD2. Sequencing input: blood. Here the CDR3 DNA reads TGTGCCAGCAGCCAAGTCAGACTAGCGGGGGGGGTAACCGGGGAGCTGTTTTTT. It specifies CASSQVRLAGGVTGELFF.